One sample yielded the 12 T cell receptor beta chains listed below, sequenced in a study of OX40 agonist ivuxolimab in advanced cancers. Libraries were prepared by immunoSEQ multiplex PCR; TCRdb keeps only in-frame clonotypes and omits some of them. The data contain about 20,000 clones, approximately 87% of them singletons. Specimen: CD4+ or CD8+ T cells sorted from blood, collected in a trial of the OX40 agonist ivuxolimab. The source of these receptors is an adult with an advanced solid tumor such as melanoma, head and neck, liver or kidney cancer.

This clone was recorded only once. The rearrangement links TRBV4-3 to TRBJ2-3; 10 positions match TRBD2. Germline V gene data show CDR1 as LGHNA and CDR2 as YSLEER. This CDR3 has 17 residues. Trimming removed 0 bases from V and 5 bases from J; junction bases left unmatched: 8. The CDR3 region is CASSQDTLLAGRDTQYF. The CDR3 DNA follows: TGCGCCAGCAGCCAAGATACTTTACTAGCGGGAAGAGATACGCAGTATTTT.

V gene TRBV7-8 combines with J gene TRBJ1-2, with TRBD1 identical over 8 bases. V lost 3 bases and J lost 4; bases outside the gene matches: 4. Germline CDR1 and CDR2: SGHVS and FQNEAQ. This CDR3 has 14 amino acids. For the CDR3, the DNA is TGTGCCAGCAGCTTGAGACAGGGGATCTATGGCTACACCTTC. Its protein is CASSLRQGIYGYTF. The whole variable domain, filled in from reference TRBV7-8 and TRBJ1-2, reads GAGVSQSPRYKVAKRGQDVALRCDPISGHVSLFWYQQALGQGPEFLTYFQNEAQLDKSGLPSDRFFAERPEGSVSTLKIQRTQQEDSAVYLCASSLRQGIYGYTFGSGTRLTVV.

This rearrangement joins TRBV27 to TRBJ2-2, with TRBD2 as a possible D gene (5 bases). The CDR3 contains 13 residues. Trimming pared 8 bases from V and 7 bases from J, leaving 14 bases between. Germline assignment: CDR1 MNHEY and CDR2 SMNVEV (reference sequence). The CDR3 coding sequence is TGTGCCAGCTCGGACTTTACCCGCGGGGAGCTGTTTTTT. Amino acids: CASSDFTRGELFF.

This chain connects TRBV29-1 to TRBJ1-2; D is unresolved. CDR3 length: 13 residues. The V end was cut by 0 bases, the J end by 2 bases, with 7 bases between. The germline CDR1 and CDR2 sequences are SQVTM and ANQGSEA. CDR3 sequence (DNA): TGCAGCGTTGAAGAGTGGCAGAACTATGGCTACACCTTC. It yields the protein CSVEEWQNYGYTF.

The J gene is TRBJ1-5, the V gene TRBV4-1; 8 bases align to TRBD1. Germline V gene data show CDR1 as MGHRA and CDR2 as YSYEKL. This CDR3 has 14 residues. With 4 bases clipped from V and 5 bases from J, the junction kept 4 bases outside the gene matches. In nucleotides, the CDR3 is TGCGCCAGCAGCCTCGGACAGGGCGATCAGCCCCAGCATTTT. It translates to CASSLGQGDQPQHF.

The genes are TRBV6-6 and TRBJ2-1; TRBD1 might be the D (6 bases). This CDR3 is 12 amino acids long. The V and J ends lost 2 bases and 9 bases respectively, with 8 bases between them. Germline values: CDR1 MNHNY, CDR2 SVGAGI (reference sequence). For the CDR3, the DNA is TGTGCCAGCAGTTACGACAGGAGTGAGCAGTTCTTC. Translation: CASSYDRSEQFF.

The genes are TRBV5-4 and TRBJ1-2; D perhaps matches TRBD1 (6 bases). The CDR3 sequence is 15 residues long. Trimming cost V 4 bases and J 0 bases, with 13 bases left between them. Germline CDR1 reads SGHNT; CDR2 reads YYREEE (reference sequence). As DNA, the CDR3 is TGTGCCAGCAGCCCCGGGGGGCAGACTAACTATGGCTACACCTTC. This codes for CASSPGGQTNYGYTF.

This clone is a singleton in its sample. The chain combines TRBV6-6 with TRBJ2-5; possible D gene TRBD2, 7 bases. V was trimmed by 2 bases and J by 5 bases, leaving 15 bases between them. CDR3 length: 15 residues. The V gene's germline CDR1 is MNHNY and CDR2 SVGAGI (reference sequence). DNA of the CDR3: TGTGCCAGCAGTTACGGGGGGGCCAACGGGGAGACCCAGTACTTC. Protein sequence: CASSYGGANGETQYF.

This chain joins TRBV19 and TRBJ2-5; TRBD2 matches 9 bases. The CDR3 spans 13 residues. V dropped 5 bases and J dropped 3; count of bases not matched to a gene: 1. Per germline, CDR1 LNHDA and CDR2 SQIVND (reference sequence). The CDR3 protein is CASSWTSEETQYF. Here the CDR3 DNA reads TGTGCCAGTAGTTGGACTAGCGAAGAGACCCAGTACTTC.

The CDR3 bases are TGTGCCTGGAGTTATGTAAACCAAGAGACCCAGTACTTC. Its translation: CAWSYVNQETQYF. This chain uses TRBV30 with TRBJ2-5; D unclear. The germline V and J ends were trimmed by 2 bases and 0 bases, with 7 bases remaining between them. This CDR3 spans 13 amino acids. Per the germline V gene, CDR1 is GTSNPN and CDR2 is SVGIG (reference sequence). The full variable domain, completed using reference TRBV30 and TRBJ2-5, is SQTIHQWPATLVQPVGSPLSLECTVEGTSNPNLYWYRQAAGRGLQLLFYSVGIGQISSEVPQNLSASRPQDRQFILSSKKLLLSDSGFYLCAWSYVNQETQYFGPGTRLLVL.

This chain joins TRBV19 and TRBJ2-2; the D call may be TRBD1 or TRBD2 (5 bases each). With 5 bases removed from V and 1 base from J, the gap between germline ends came to 20 bases. Germline CDR1 LNHDA, CDR2 SQIVND (reference sequence). The CDR3 length is 18 residues. CDR3 sequence reads: CASSRTGQGLKNTGELFF. The CDR3 nucleotides read TGTGCCAGTAGTCGAACGGGGCAGGGCCTAAAGAACACCGGGGAGCTGTTTTTT.

The rearrangement joins TRBV5-1 to TRBJ1-1; TRBD1 is a possible D gene (6 bases). The germline V gene has CDR1 SGHRS and CDR2 YFSETQ. Trimming shortened V by 4 bases and J by 5 bases, and 15 bases separated the two germline ends. This CDR3 has 14 amino acids. The CDR3 reads CASSPDYRVTEAFF. CDR3 bases: TGCGCCAGCAGCCCGGATTACAGGGTTACTGAAGCTTTCTTT. Based on the CDR3 plus reference TRBV5-1 and TRBJ1-1, the full variable domain is KAGVTQTPRYLIKTRGQQVTLSCSPISGHRSVSWYQQTPGQGLQFLFEYFSETQRNKGNFPGRFSGRQFSNSRSEMNVSTLELGDSALYLCASSPDYRVTEAFFGQGTRLTVV.